This is a list of T cell receptor beta chains from one sample in a study of CD8 T cell repertoires and HIV-1 epitope variants. TCRdb keeps only in-frame clones here, not all; method: immunoSEQ multiplex PCR. The sample includes 6,000 or so clones, around 67% of them seen just once. Their antigens are not known. Specimen: cultured CD8+ T cells derived from PBMCs. The receptor source for this set is a male donor with HIV. CDR3s include the opening cysteine and the closing phenylalanine or tryptophan. The order of the fields is CDR3 protein, J gene, V gene.

CDR3: CASSLSGFVETQYF
J: TRBJ2-5
V: TRBV27

CDR3: CASSETSGVPIEQFF
J: TRBJ2-1
V: TRBV28

CDR3: CASSQEISWAGNEQFF
J: TRBJ2-1
V: TRBV4-2

CDR3: CASSLGGISYEQYF
J: TRBJ2-7
V: TRBV5-1

CDR3: CASSFRVDEQFF
J: TRBJ2-1
V: TRBV7-8

CDR3: CASSLSGTGAHEEQYF
J: TRBJ2-7
V: TRBV7-9

CDR3: CASSDTSGGADEQFF
J: TRBJ2-1
V: TRBV6-4

CDR3: CASSPGMNTEAFF
J: TRBJ1-1
V: TRBV4-3

CDR3: CASTYGPVSAEAFF
J: TRBJ1-1
V: TRBV5-1

CDR3: CASSPGAITYEQYF
J: TRBJ2-7
V: TRBV6-5

CDR3: CASSLSRGAMEQFF
J: TRBJ2-1
V: TRBV28

CDR3: CASSLTAGGAPSYEQYF
J: TRBJ2-7
V: TRBV11-1

CDR3: CASSTDLTENNEQFF
J: TRBJ2-1
V: TRBV19

CDR3: CASSLGGAVETQYF
J: TRBJ2-5
V: TRBV5-6

CDR3: CASSFSTGDGNQPQHF
J: TRBJ1-5
V: TRBV28

CDR3: CASSYKTGPGGTEAFF
J: TRBJ1-1
V: TRBV6-5

CDR3: CASSPEPEASYGYTF
J: TRBJ1-2
V: TRBV18